These 22 T cell receptor beta chains originate from one sample sequenced in a study of kidney transplant recipient with SARS-CoV-2 infection. Using its own MiXCR run on the reads, TCRdb lists one record per CDR3 protein. This table has fewer than 250,000 distinct CDR3 sequences, 29% appearing once. The input for sequencing was a blood sample, taken at baseline and between days 110 and 120 from a kidney transplant recipient. The receptors come from a young adult male patient who had COVID-19 and was a kidney transplant recipient. Some T cells here may be from the graft donor.

This clonotype was recorded only once. It may be a read error: a sequence one base away is much more abundant. This chain links TRBV2 with TRBJ1-2, with 11 bases fitting TRBD1. CDR3 size: 15 residues. The germline gives CDR1 SNHLY, CDR2 FYNNEI. CDR3 coding DNA: TGTGCCGGCAGTGATGGGGACAGGGGGTACTATGGCTACACCTTC. Its translation: CAGSDGDRGYYGYTF.

A remark on this clonotype: One end of the junction does not line up with germline, which may come from a read error. The chain has TRBV19 and TRBJ2-1, with 7 bases lining up with TRBD2. The germline V gene has CDR1 LNHDA and CDR2 SQIVND (reference sequence). This CDR3 spans 17 amino acids. The CDR3 nucleotides read TGTGCCATTAGTATGGGGTTGGGAGGGCTAGGGAACAATGAGCAGTTCTTC. This gives the protein CAISMGLGGLGNNEQFF.

This clonotype was counted at least ten times. The V and J genes are TRBV2 and TRBJ2-3; 8 bases map to TRBD2. The CDR3 length is 15 residues. The J segment lost 2 bases and the V segment lost 5 bases, leaving 6 bases of the junction unmatched. Germline loops: CDR1 SNHLY, CDR2 FYNNEI. CDR3 coding DNA: TGTGCCAGCAGTCCCGGGACTAGTGTCACAGATACGCAGTATTTT. Translation gives CASSPGTSVTDTQYF.

In this sample, this clonotype turned up many times. The chain has TRBV2 and TRBJ2-7; the D gene could be TRBD1 or TRBD2 (5 bases each). Trimming removed 4 bases at V and 2 bases at J, with 12 bases between. The germline gives CDR1 SNHLY, CDR2 FYNNEI. The CDR3 spans 14 residues. CDR3 DNA sequence: TGTGCCAGCAGTGCGGGAACAGGAGCCTACGAGCAGTACTTC. Its translation is CASSAGTGAYEQYF.

Note on this clonotype: A much larger clone sits a single nucleotide away, making a read error possible. This chain connects TRBV27 to TRBJ2-7, with TRBD1 matching 9 bases. Germline V gene lookup returns CDR1 MNHEY and CDR2 SMNVEV (reference sequence). This CDR3 has 17 residues. Trimming took 0 bases from V and 9 from J; bases not matched to a gene: 15. The CDR3 spells CASSLSWYGTGTGGQYF. The DNA of the CDR3 is TGTGCCAGCAGTTTATCGTGGTATGGGACAGGGACGGGCGGGCAGTACTTC.

As concerns this clonotype: This may be a read error: a much more frequent sequence differs by one nucleotide. The chain combines TRBV5-4 with TRBJ2-3; TRBD2 agrees at 8 bases. The CDR3 has 16 residues. CDR1 is SGHNT and CDR2 is YYREEE in the germline V gene (reference sequence). The CDR3 reads CTSSLSREVFPDTQYF. The CDR3, as DNA: TGTACCAGCAGCTTGTCGCGGGAGGTATTTCCAGATACGCAGTATTTT.

Concerning this clonotype: Possible read error: a much larger clone is one base away. The chain carries TRBV6-5 and TRBJ2-7; 9 bases are shared with TRBD1. CDR1 is MNHEY, CDR2 SVGAGI, per germline. The CDR3 consists of 13 residues. The DNA of the CDR3 is TGTGCCGGCAGCAAGTACAGGGGGCAAGAGCAGTACTTC. This codes for CAGSKYRGQEQYF.

This clonotype was observed at least ten times. The chain uses TRBV20-1 and TRBJ1-5; the D is unclear. The germline CDR1 and CDR2 sequences are DFQATT and SNEGSKA (reference sequence). This CDR3 contains 14 residues. V lost 6 bases, J lost 1 base, and 13 bases lay in between. In DNA, the CDR3 is TGCAGTGCCAATTTGGTGGCAAGCAATCAGCCCCAGCATTTT. Translation: CSANLVASNQPQHF.

There are a few counts of this clonotype. This sequence joins TRBV9 and TRBJ2-3, with 13 bases identical to TRBD2. The V gene end was trimmed by 3 bases and the J gene end by 4 bases; junction bases not matched to a gene: 5. Germline V gene data show CDR1 as SGDLS and CDR2 as YYNGEE. This CDR3 comprises 16 residues. The CDR3 spells CASSGTGTSGADTQYF. CDR3 DNA: TGTGCCAGCAGCGGCACCGGGACTAGCGGGGCAGATACGCAGTATTTT.

To note about this clonotype: A much bigger clone sits one base away, suggesting this may be a read error. V is TRBV11-2 and J is TRBJ2-1; a possible D gene is TRBD1 (7 bases). The J call is doubtful: the DNA matches TRBJ2-7 better. The germline gives CDR1 SGHAT, CDR2 FQNNGV. The CDR3 runs 15 residues. The CDR3 DNA follows: TGTGCCGGCAGCTTAGATCGGGAGACAGGGTACGAGCAGTACTTC. It translates to CAGSLDRETGYEQYF.

There are many counts of this clonotype. This sequence joins TRBV7-8 and TRBJ1-2; unclear D gene. CDR3 length equals 15 residues. Trimming took off 1 base at V and 4 bases at J, with 13 bases between the two ends. Germline lookup yields CDR1 SGHVS and CDR2 FQNEAQ. The DNA of the CDR3 is TGTGCCAGCAGCTTAGGTGGGTCAGGATCCTATGGCTACACCTTC. Protein product: CASSLGGSGSYGYTF.

In this sample, this clonotype turned up many times. V is TRBV3-1 and J is TRBJ1-2; the D is unclear. Germline V gives CDR1 LGHDT, CDR2 YNNKEL (reference sequence). V dropped 0 bases and J dropped 3 bases, with 14 bases sitting between them. CDR3 length equals 16 residues. The CDR3 bases are TGTGCCAGCAGCCAAGATATCCGGAGACGGGACTATGGCTACACCTTC. As protein: CASSQDIRRRDYGYTF. Complete variable domain (other parts from reference TRBV3-1 and TRBJ1-2): DTAVSQTPKYLVTQMGNDKSIKCEQNLGHDTMYWYKQDSKKFLKIMFSYNNKELIINETVPNRFSPKSPDKAHLNLHINSLELGDSAVYFCASSQDIRRRDYGYTFGSGTRLTVV.

This clonotype was counted ten times or more. The J gene is TRBJ2-3, the V gene TRBV6-6, with D tentatively TRBD2 (7 bases). The CDR3 runs 17 residues. The V and J ends lost 0 bases and 4 bases respectively, with 17 bases between them. CDR1 is MNHNY, CDR2 SVGAGI, per germline (reference sequence). CDR3 sequence: CASSYSRGRGYADTQYF. CDR3 DNA sequence: TGTGCCAGCAGTTACTCGAGGGGGAGGGGGTACGCAGATACGCAGTATTTT.

This clonotype was picked up many times. This chain links TRBV3-1 with TRBJ2-2, with D tentatively TRBD2 (5 bases). The CDR3 runs to 18 residues. Trimming took off 5 bases at V and 5 bases at J, with 24 bases between the two ends. The germline V gene encodes CDR1 LGHDT and CDR2 YNNKEL (reference sequence). As DNA, the CDR3 is TGTGCCAGCAGCTATAGCGTTCCCATTTCAGGCTTAACCGGGGAGCTGTTTTTT. It yields the protein CASSYSVPISGLTGELFF.

The V call is TRBV7-1, the J call TRBJ1-2, with no clear D. TRBV7-1 is treated as an ORF (open reading frame) with a function not yet certain. This CDR3 region has 17 residues. V was shortened by 4 bases and J by 4 bases, with 22 bases between the two germline ends. The CDR3 here is CASSYIGHEGRTYGYTF. In DNA, the CDR3 is TGTGCCAGCAGCTATATAGGTCACGAGGGAAGGACCTATGGCTACACCTTC.

Points on this clonotype: This sequence may be a read error, since a much larger clone differs from it by one base. The V and J genes are TRBV11-1 and TRBJ1-4, with D perhaps matching TRBD1 (6 bases). The CDR3 extends over 14 amino acids. V was pared by 5 bases and J by 7 bases, with 14 bases between. Germline V CDR1 and CDR2: SGHAT, FQDESV (reference sequence). This CDR3 is CASSPNRAAEKLFF. The CDR3 DNA reads as TGTGCCAGCAGCCCGAACAGGGCTGCTGAAAAACTGTTTTTT.

This clonotype was counted many times. The V gene is TRBV27, the J gene TRBJ2-5; D possibly uses TRBD1 or TRBD2 (5 bases each). This CDR3 spans 15 amino acids. Deletions cut 2 bases from V and 5 bases from J, with 15 bases between. Germline CDR1 is MNHEY and CDR2 is SMNVEV (reference sequence). This CDR3 is CASSLGPPGRETQYF. CDR3 nucleotide sequence: TGTGCCAGCAGTTTAGGACCTCCGGGGCGGGAGACCCAGTACTTC.

The sample holds many counts of this clonotype. CDR3 protein: CASSVEGTIDQPQHF. The CDR3 nucleotides read TGTGCCAGCAGTGTCGAGGGGACGATCGATCAGCCCCAGCATTTT. The J gene is TRBJ1-5, the V gene TRBV9; perhaps TRBD1 as D (5 bases). The V end lost 5 bases, the J end lost 5 bases, and 17 bases lay between the germline ends. This CDR3 is built from 15 residues. CDR1 and CDR2 from the germline V gene are SGDLS and YYNGEE.

Points on this clonotype: A clone one base away is much larger, so this may be a read error. The rearrangement uses TRBV28 and TRBJ1-1; TRBD1 aligns across 7 bases. Germline CDR1 MDHEN, CDR2 SYDVKM. This CDR3 is built from 13 residues. The CDR3 DNA reads as TGTGTCAGCAGTCCCGAGGGACAGCCTGAAGCTTTCTTT. Translating gives CVSSPEGQPEAFF.

This clonotype was recorded a few times. The gene calls are TRBV4-1 and TRBJ2-1; 8 bases agree with TRBD2. From germline, CDR1 is MGHRA and CDR2 YSYEKL. Trimming took 1 base from V and 7 from J; bases not matched to a gene: 12. The CDR3 runs to 17 residues. The CDR3 region has the DNA TGCGCCAGCAGCCAAGGGGCCGGGGTAGCGGGGAAGAATGAGCAGTTCTTC. Amino acids: CASSQGAGVAGKNEQFF.

This clonotype appeared many times. V and J are TRBV19 and TRBJ2-2; TRBD2 matches at 8 bases. J was trimmed by 7 bases and V by 9 bases; bases with no gene match: 13. The CDR3 contains 15 residues. Germline assignment: CDR1 LNHDA and CDR2 SQIVND (reference sequence). In DNA form, the CDR3 reads TGTGCCAGCGAGACAACGGGGGGGCAGGGCGGGGAGCTGTTTTTT. Translation gives CASETTGGQGGELFF.

Turning to this clonotype: A much larger clone is a single base away; this may be a read error. The chain uses TRBV3-2 and TRBJ1-6; TRBD1 is the table's D call and was not checked against the DNA. TRBV3-2 is designated a pseudogene. This CDR3 region has 14 residues. This CDR3 reads CASSRQKENPPLHF. The DNA of the CDR3 is TGTGCCAGCAGCCGACAGAAGGAAAATCCACCCCTCCACTTT.